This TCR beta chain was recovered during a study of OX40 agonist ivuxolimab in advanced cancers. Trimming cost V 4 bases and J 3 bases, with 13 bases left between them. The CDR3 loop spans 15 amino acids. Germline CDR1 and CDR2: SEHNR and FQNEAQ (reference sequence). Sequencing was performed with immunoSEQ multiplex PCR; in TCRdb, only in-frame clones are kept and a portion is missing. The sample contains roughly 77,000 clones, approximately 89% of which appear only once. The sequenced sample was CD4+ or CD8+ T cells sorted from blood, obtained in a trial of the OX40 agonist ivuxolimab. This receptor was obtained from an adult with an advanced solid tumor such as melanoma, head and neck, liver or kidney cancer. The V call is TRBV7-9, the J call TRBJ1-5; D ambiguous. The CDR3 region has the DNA TGTGCCAGCAGCTCGTACAGTGGAATCAATCAGCCCCAGCATTTT. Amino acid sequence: CASSSYSGINQPQHF.